These T cell receptor beta chains were read from a single sample in a study of T cells in Graves' hyperthyroidism and ophthalmopathy. Each CDR3 protein is one row after TCRdb ran MiXCR on the multiplex PCR reads. Among roughly 360,000 distinct CDR3 sequences listed, roughly 13% were seen once. The sample comprised blood. The source is a man between 25 and 39 years old with Graves' hyperthyroidism that later progressed to Graves' ophthalmopathy. The conserved cysteine and the conserved F or W are not part of the CDR3 here. The order of the fields is V gene, D gene, J gene, clone size, CDR3 protein. D genes are given only for firm matches. The size entry is marked missing in some rows and otherwise reads once, few, many or a size class.

>TRBV29-1|.|TRBJ2-1|.
SHGYTGRYNEQF
>TRBV29-1|TRBD1|TRBJ1-1|many
SVAGQRYTEAF
>TRBV10-3|TRBD1|TRBJ1-4|few
AISRQGSEKLF
>TRBV28|.|TRBJ1-2|few
AGSSGDCGYT
>TRBV4-1|TRBD1|TRBJ2-7|.
ASSYAGGNTGEQY
>TRBV5-1|TRBD1|TRBJ1-4|.
ASSLLQGTNEKLF
>TRBV27|.|TRBJ2-7|many
ASRLSGSGHEQY
>TRBV28|.|TRBJ1-2|.
ASTTGLFYGGYT
>TRBV28|.|TRBJ2-1|many
ASAVYRLSYNEQF
>TRBV12-3/TRBV12-4|TRBD1|TRBJ1-5|many
ASSLQGVNQPQH
>TRBV11-2|.|TRBJ1-1|many
ASSSNTEAF
>TRBV7-8|TRBD1|TRBJ1-2|many
ASRGQGASGYT
>TRBV11-3|.|TRBJ2-7|few
ASSYSDSFSYEQY
>TRBV29-1|TRBD1|TRBJ1-2|.
SVDSSAGGYGYT
>TRBV6-1|.|TRBJ1-5|many
ARTSGATNQPQH
>TRBV7-9|.|TRBJ2-2|many
ASSSLGAEKAGELF
>TRBV18|TRBD1|TRBJ2-3|.
ASSPTGAKADTQY
>TRBV19|.|TRBJ1-1|many
ASRSDRLNTEAF
>TRBV6-1|TRBD1|TRBJ1-4|.
ASTPPQQGLGEKLF
>TRBV12-3/TRBV12-4|.|TRBJ2-7|.
ASSRGFSYEQY
>TRBV5-1|.|TRBJ2-1|many
ASSLGYGNEQF
>TRBV3-1|.|TRBJ1-1|many
ASSHVTGTEAF
>TRBV2|TRBD1|TRBJ1-3|.
ASSGTGIGNTIY
>TRBV20-1|.|TRBJ2-7|many
SASHGAGAYEQY
>TRBV7-9|.|TRBJ2-1|few
ASSIDRNEQF
>TRBV15|TRBD2|TRBJ2-5|many
ATSRDPGGETQY
>TRBV25-1|.|TRBJ2-7|few
ASGGRHHYEQY
>TRBV6-6|.|TRBJ2-5|many
ASSYSSGQETQY
>TRBV7-9|TRBD1|TRBJ2-1|many
AVGTDNEQF
>TRBV3-1|.|TRBJ2-7|.
ASSQDSKNSYEQY
>TRBV12-3/TRBV12-4|.|TRBJ2-7|many
ASSEGPTVSYEQY
>TRBV27|.|TRBJ2-7|few
ASSLYSFAYEQY
>TRBV27|.|TRBJ1-5|few
ASSFKPQH
>TRBV20-1|TRBD1|TRBJ1-4|.
SASTGNEKLF
>TRBV12-3/TRBV12-4|.|TRBJ1-2|many
ASRISGARVNYGYT
>TRBV20-1|.|TRBJ1-3|few
SASTPSGNTIY
>TRBV11-2|.|TRBJ2-3|many
ASSLRGAVDTQY
>TRBV5-1|TRBD1|TRBJ1-1|.
ASSLRGPRTGLGTEAF
>TRBV28|TRBD2|TRBJ2-7|many
TSGEEVGSYEQY
>TRBV2|.|TRBJ1-6|many
ASRDSNSPLH
>TRBV6-1|.|TRBJ2-3|many
ASSRTGAGSQY
>TRBV29-1|.|TRBJ1-4|few
SVTPATNEKLF
>TRBV7-9|.|TRBJ2-1|.
ASSFQGF
>TRBV7-6|.|TRBJ2-2|.
ASSLIRVENTGELF
>TRBV12-3/TRBV12-4|.|TRBJ2-5|many
ASSSPRRSQETQY
>TRBV6-5|TRBD1|TRBJ1-5|many
ASRSSGTAVKQPQH
>TRBV28|TRBD1|TRBJ1-2|many
ASSPKQGRAYGYT
>TRBV11-2|TRBD1|TRBJ1-1|many
ASIPPGGTEAF
>TRBV13|.|TRBJ1-6|few
ASSTGRGRPPLH
>TRBV28|.|TRBJ2-7|many
ASSPAGSPHEQY
>TRBV6-1|TRBD2|TRBJ2-1|few
ASSPPQGGEQF